A selection of T cell receptor beta chains follows, all from one sample in a study of cytomegalovirus exposure and HLA in healthy donors. The protocol was immunoSEQ multiplex PCR, while the TCRdb copy is restricted to in-frame clones and leaves out a portion. The sample lists some 160,000 clones; 85% were seen once. Material for sequencing was PBMCs. All receptors derive from a man aged 30 to 39 in good health and CMV-seropositive. CDR3s include the opening cysteine and the closing phenylalanine or tryptophan. The order of the fields is clone size, D gene, V gene, J gene, CDR3 protein, CDR3 DNA. The D gene is left open where the match is weak. Expanded clones get a size class; other rows say once, few or many, or leave the size out.

abundance: -; d_gene: -; v_gene: TRBV18; j_gene: TRBJ2-1; CDR3aa: CASSPPYPDSDNEQFF; CDR3nt: TGTGCCAGCTCACCACCGTACCCGGACTCCGACAATGAGCAGTTCTTC
abundance: -; d_gene: TRBD1; v_gene: TRBV4-2; j_gene: TRBJ2-7; CDR3aa: CASSQEWTGGYEQYF; CDR3nt: TGTGCCAGCAGCCAAGAATGGACAGGGGGCTACGAGCAGTACTTC
abundance: -; d_gene: TRBD1; v_gene: TRBV9; j_gene: TRBJ1-5; CDR3aa: CASRNETGQGTGQPQHF; CDR3nt: TGTGCCAGCAGGAATGAGACGGGACAGGGGACCGGACAGCCCCAGCATTTT
abundance: -; d_gene: TRBD2; v_gene: TRBV5-4; j_gene: TRBJ2-3; CDR3aa: CASSLKSGKLTDTQYF; CDR3nt: TGTGCCAGCAGCCTGAAGAGCGGGAAGCTAACAGATACGCAGTATTTT
abundance: -; d_gene: -; v_gene: TRBV11-3; j_gene: TRBJ1-1; CDR3aa: CASSLDLSGYTEAFF; CDR3nt: TGTGCCAGCAGCTTAGACCTTTCGGGGTACACTGAAGCTTTCTTT
abundance: -; d_gene: TRBD1; v_gene: TRBV5-1; j_gene: TRBJ1-2; CDR3aa: CASSLDRGPYGYTF; CDR3nt: TGCGCCAGCAGCTTGGACAGGGGGCCTTATGGCTACACCTTC
abundance: -; d_gene: TRBD2; v_gene: TRBV11-2; j_gene: TRBJ2-1; CDR3aa: CASGLASFYNEQFF; CDR3nt: TGTGCCAGCGGACTAGCGTCTTTTTACAATGAGCAGTTCTTC
abundance: -; d_gene: TRBD2; v_gene: TRBV19; j_gene: TRBJ2-1; CDR3aa: CASSLAPTSGNNEQFF; CDR3nt: TGTGCCAGTAGTTTGGCACCGACTAGCGGGAACAATGAGCAGTTCTTC
abundance: -; d_gene: TRBD2; v_gene: TRBV18; j_gene: TRBJ2-1; CDR3aa: CASSPQWTSGRAPNEQFF; CDR3nt: TGTGCCAGCTCACCACAATGGACTAGCGGGAGGGCCCCCAATGAGCAGTTCTTC
abundance: few; d_gene: TRBD1; v_gene: TRBV5-1; j_gene: TRBJ1-3; CDR3aa: CASSLQGAGNTIYF; CDR3nt: TGCGCCAGCAGCTTACAGGGGGCTGGAAACACCATATATTTT
abundance: -; d_gene: TRBD1; v_gene: TRBV6-5; j_gene: TRBJ2-1; CDR3aa: CASSVDRGLYNEQFF; CDR3nt: TGTGCCAGCAGCGTAGACAGGGGGCTGTACAATGAGCAGTTCTTC
abundance: -; d_gene: -; v_gene: TRBV7-9; j_gene: TRBJ1-3; CDR3aa: CASSPVQTAGNTIYF; CDR3nt: TGTGCCAGCAGCCCCGTCCAAACAGCTGGAAACACCATATATTTT
abundance: -; d_gene: -; v_gene: TRBV15; j_gene: TRBJ1-1; CDR3aa: CATTADLNTEAFF; CDR3nt: TGTGCCACTACGGCGGACTTGAACACTGAAGCTTTCTTT
abundance: few; d_gene: -; v_gene: TRBV10-2; j_gene: TRBJ2-7; CDR3aa: CASKETRGLRDLGEQYF; CDR3nt: TGCGCCAGCAAGGAGACTAGAGGATTAAGGGACCTCGGCGAGCAGTACTTC
abundance: few; d_gene: -; v_gene: TRBV5-8; j_gene: TRBJ2-2; CDR3aa: CASGLRVGELFF; CDR3nt: TGTGCCAGCGGACTGAGGGTAGGGGAGCTGTTTTTT
abundance: -; d_gene: -; v_gene: TRBV7-6; j_gene: TRBJ2-3; CDR3aa: CASSPTGVSTDTQYF; CDR3nt: TGTGCCAGCAGCCCGACGGGGGTTAGCACAGATACGCAGTATTTT
abundance: -; d_gene: TRBD2; v_gene: TRBV4-1; j_gene: TRBJ2-7; CDR3aa: CASSLQREGLREQYF; CDR3nt: TGCGCCAGCAGCCTTCAGCGGGAGGGCCTTCGGGAGCAGTACTTC
abundance: -; d_gene: TRBD1; v_gene: TRBV13; j_gene: TRBJ1-2; CDR3aa: CASSPGTGDNYGYTF; CDR3nt: TGTGCCAGCAGCCCCGGGACAGGGGATAACTATGGCTACACCTTC
abundance: -; d_gene: -; v_gene: TRBV4-1; j_gene: TRBJ1-5; CDR3aa: CASSPQGLNNQPQHF; CDR3nt: TGCGCCAGCAGCCCCCAGGGACTGAACAATCAGCCCCAGCATTTT
abundance: -; d_gene: TRBD2; v_gene: TRBV2; j_gene: TRBJ2-3; CDR3aa: CASELLAGVLW; CDR3nt: TGTGCCAGCGAGCTTCTAGCGGGAGTCTTGTGG
abundance: few; d_gene: TRBD2; v_gene: TRBV4-1; j_gene: TRBJ2-2; CDR3aa: CASSQVYLRAGGEDTGELFF; CDR3nt: TGCGCCAGCAGCCAAGTGTATTTGAGAGCGGGAGGGGAGGACACCGGGGAGCTGTTTTTT
abundance: once; d_gene: TRBD1; v_gene: TRBV2; j_gene: TRBJ2-5; CDR3aa: CASREGRGLRETQYF; CDR3nt: TGTGCCAGCAGAGAGGGCAGGGGGCTGCGGGAGACCCAGTACTTC
abundance: few; d_gene: -; v_gene: TRBV27; j_gene: TRBJ1-5; CDR3aa: CASSLAGINQPQHF; CDR3nt: TGTGCCAGCAGTTTAGCAGGGATTAATCAGCCCCAGCATTTT
abundance: -; d_gene: -; v_gene: TRBV18; j_gene: TRBJ2-4; CDR3aa: CASSPPDSKGIQYF; CDR3nt: TGTGCCAGCTCACCACCTGACAGTAAGGGCATTCAGTACTTC
abundance: -; d_gene: TRBD1; v_gene: TRBV10-2; j_gene: TRBJ2-2; CDR3aa: CASNRGLTGELFF; CDR3nt: TGCGCCAGCAACAGGGGGCTCACCGGGGAGCTGTTTTTT
abundance: -; d_gene: TRBD2; v_gene: TRBV14; j_gene: TRBJ2-7; CDR3aa: CASSPGRLAGSYEQYF; CDR3nt: TGTGCCAGCAGCCCAGGCCGACTAGCGGGCTCCTACGAGCAGTACTTC
abundance: -; d_gene: -; v_gene: TRBV2; j_gene: TRBJ2-7; CDR3aa: CASSEALQVSYEQYF; CDR3nt: TGTGCCAGCAGTGAAGCGCTTCAGGTTTCCTACGAGCAGTACTTC
abundance: -; d_gene: -; v_gene: TRBV12-5; j_gene: TRBJ2-1; CDR3aa: CASGLVHFGRGSDEQFF; CDR3nt: TGTGCTAGTGGTTTGGTACACTTCGGGCGGGGTAGCGATGAGCAGTTCTTC
abundance: -; d_gene: -; v_gene: TRBV7-6; j_gene: TRBJ1-1; CDR3aa: CASSPGLGLDTEAFF; CDR3nt: TGTGCCAGCAGCCCAGGATTAGGACTTGACACTGAAGCTTTCTTT
abundance: -; d_gene: TRBD1; v_gene: TRBV7-2; j_gene: TRBJ2-5; CDR3aa: CASSRQGVETQYF; CDR3nt: TGTGCCAGCAGCCGACAGGGTGTGGAGACCCAGTACTTC
abundance: -; d_gene: TRBD2; v_gene: TRBV27; j_gene: TRBJ2-1; CDR3aa: CASSLSAGPYNEQFF; CDR3nt: TGTGCCAGCAGTTTATCAGCGGGGCCTTACAATGAGCAGTTCTTC
abundance: -; d_gene: -; v_gene: TRBV7-9; j_gene: TRBJ1-2; CDR3aa: CSSSLPAGMDGYTF; CDR3nt: TGTTCCAGCAGCCTCCCTGCGGGTATGGATGGCTACACCTTC
abundance: -; d_gene: -; v_gene: TRBV19; j_gene: TRBJ1-1; CDR3aa: CASNGWVNTEAFF; CDR3nt: TGTGCCAGTAACGGGTGGGTTAACACTGAAGCTTTCTTT
abundance: -; d_gene: -; v_gene: TRBV5-5; j_gene: TRBJ1-2; CDR3aa: CASSLPLRPGYGYTF; CDR3nt: TGTGCCAGCAGCTTGCCCCTGCGTCCGGGATATGGCTACACCTTC
abundance: -; d_gene: TRBD1; v_gene: TRBV15; j_gene: TRBJ2-1; CDR3aa: CATSRSGTGTRNEQFF; CDR3nt: TGTGCCACCAGCAGGTCCGGGACAGGGACTCGGAATGAGCAGTTCTTC
abundance: -; d_gene: -; v_gene: TRBV27; j_gene: TRBJ1-2; CDR3aa: CASRPLSGGPEYGYTF; CDR3nt: TGTGCCAGCAGGCCCCTGTCGGGGGGGCCGGAATATGGCTACACCTTC
abundance: -; d_gene: TRBD2; v_gene: TRBV11-3; j_gene: TRBJ2-2; CDR3aa: CASSYTSGDTGELFF; CDR3nt: TGTGCCAGCAGTTATACTAGCGGAGACACCGGGGAGCTGTTTTTT
abundance: -; d_gene: -; v_gene: TRBV7-9; j_gene: TRBJ1-2; CDR3aa: CASSLDPGTRGYTF; CDR3nt: TGTGCCAGCAGCTTAGACCCGGGAACGAGGGGCTACACCTTC
abundance: -; d_gene: -; v_gene: TRBV7-3; j_gene: TRBJ2-1; CDR3aa: CASSLTNAASSYNEQFF; CDR3nt: TGTGCCAGCAGCTTAACAAATGCGGCTAGCTCCTACAATGAGCAGTTCTTC
abundance: few; d_gene: -; v_gene: TRBV7-9; j_gene: TRBJ1-4; CDR3aa: CASSTQQGTNEKLFF; CDR3nt: TGTGCCAGCAGCACTCAACAGGGAACTAATGAAAAACTGTTTTTT
abundance: -; d_gene: -; v_gene: TRBV11-3; j_gene: TRBJ2-3; CDR3aa: CASSLMADTDTQYF; CDR3nt: TGTGCCAGCAGCTTAATGGCGGACACAGATACGCAGTATTTT
abundance: -; d_gene: -; v_gene: TRBV7-9; j_gene: TRBJ2-3; CDR3aa: CASSLTGDTQYF; CDR3nt: TGTGCCAGCAGCCTTACGGGAGATACGCAGTATTTT
abundance: -; d_gene: -; v_gene: TRBV6-6; j_gene: TRBJ1-2; CDR3aa: CASGQTNYGYTF; CDR3nt: TGTGCCAGCGGACAGACAAACTATGGCTACACCTTC
abundance: -; d_gene: -; v_gene: TRBV7-5; j_gene: TRBJ2-3; CDR3aa: CVRSLGTVGGDFRTTQYF; CDR3nt: TGTGTCAGAAGCTTGGGGACGGTAGGGGGGGATTTTAGGACTACGCAGTATTTT
abundance: -; d_gene: -; v_gene: TRBV19; j_gene: TRBJ1-1; CDR3aa: CASSRWESGEAFF; CDR3nt: TGTGCCAGTAGTAGGTGGGAGTCGGGTGAAGCTTTCTTT
abundance: -; d_gene: TRBD1; v_gene: TRBV10-1; j_gene: TRBJ2-7; CDR3aa: CASSEKGTGTHEQYF; CDR3nt: TGCGCCAGCAGTGAGAAAGGGACAGGGACACACGAGCAGTACTTC
abundance: -; d_gene: -; v_gene: TRBV2; j_gene: TRBJ1-5; CDR3aa: CASSYLYQGYQPQHF; CDR3nt: TGTGCCAGCAGTTACTTGTATCAGGGGTATCAGCCCCAGCATTTT
abundance: -; d_gene: -; v_gene: TRBV5-1; j_gene: TRBJ1-2; CDR3aa: CASSPNPTGLVRYTF; CDR3nt: TGCGCCAGCAGCCCAAACCCTACAGGGTTGGTACGCTACACCTTC
abundance: -; d_gene: -; v_gene: TRBV7-8; j_gene: TRBJ1-3; CDR3aa: CASSLGFGAALSGNTIYF; CDR3nt: TGTGCCAGCAGCTTAGGATTTGGGGCGGCACTCTCTGGAAACACCATATATTTT
abundance: -; d_gene: -; v_gene: TRBV30; j_gene: TRBJ2-7; CDR3aa: CAWREISYEQYF; CDR3nt: TGTGCCTGGAGGGAGATCTCCTACGAGCAGTACTTC
abundance: -; d_gene: -; v_gene: TRBV7-2; j_gene: TRBJ2-1; CDR3aa: CASSLTRDNNNEQFF; CDR3nt: TGTGCCAGCAGCTTAACCCGGGACAATAACAATGAGCAGTTCTTC
abundance: -; d_gene: TRBD1; v_gene: TRBV7-9; j_gene: TRBJ1-4; CDR3aa: CASSPQGADEKLFF; CDR3nt: TGTGCCAGCAGCCCACAGGGGGCGGATGAAAAACTGTTTTTT
abundance: -; d_gene: TRBD1; v_gene: TRBV5-1; j_gene: TRBJ2-7; CDR3aa: CASNRQGSDEQYF; CDR3nt: TGCGCCAGCAATCGACAGGGATCTGACGAGCAGTACTTC
abundance: -; d_gene: TRBD1; v_gene: TRBV10-3; j_gene: TRBJ1-5; CDR3aa: CAISESTGYNQPQHF; CDR3nt: TGTGCCATCAGTGAGTCGACAGGGTACAATCAGCCCCAGCATTTT
abundance: -; d_gene: -; v_gene: TRBV12-5; j_gene: TRBJ1-1; CDR3aa: CASGLEEGTEAFF; CDR3nt: TGTGCTAGTGGTCTTGAGGAGGGGACTGAAGCTTTCTTT